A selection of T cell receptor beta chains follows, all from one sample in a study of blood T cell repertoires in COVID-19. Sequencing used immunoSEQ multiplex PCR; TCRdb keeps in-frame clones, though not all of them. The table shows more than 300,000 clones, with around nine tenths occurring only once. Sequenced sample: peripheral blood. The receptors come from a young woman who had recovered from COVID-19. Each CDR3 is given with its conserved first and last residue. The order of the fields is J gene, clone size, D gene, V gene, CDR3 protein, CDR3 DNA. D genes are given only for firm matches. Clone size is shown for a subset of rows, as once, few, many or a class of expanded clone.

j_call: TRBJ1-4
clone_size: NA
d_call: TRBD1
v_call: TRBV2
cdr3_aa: CASRTGGDEKLFF
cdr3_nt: TGTGCCAGCAGAACAGGGGGCGATGAAAAACTGTTTTTT

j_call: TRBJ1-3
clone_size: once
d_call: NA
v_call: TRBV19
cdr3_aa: CASTPRAYPDAFSGNTIYF
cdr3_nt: TGTGCCAGTACCCCGAGGGCGTATCCGGACGCATTCTCTGGAAACACCATATATTTT

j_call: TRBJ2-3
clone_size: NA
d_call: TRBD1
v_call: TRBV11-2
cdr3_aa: CASSFGRGRADTQYF
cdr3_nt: TGTGCCAGCAGCTTCGGCAGGGGGCGTGCAGATACGCAGTATTTT

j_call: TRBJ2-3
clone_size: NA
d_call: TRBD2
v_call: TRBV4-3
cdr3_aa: CASSQVGLGTDTQYF
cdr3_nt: TGCGCCAGCAGCCAAGTTGGACTAGGCACAGATACGCAGTATTTT

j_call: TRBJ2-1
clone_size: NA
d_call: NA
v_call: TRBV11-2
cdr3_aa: CASSLGYAGLVLDYNEQFF
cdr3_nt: TGTGCCAGCAGCTTAGGGTACGCGGGTTTGGTCCTCGACTACAATGAGCAGTTCTTC

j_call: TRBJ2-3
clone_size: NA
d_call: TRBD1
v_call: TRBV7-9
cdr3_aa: CASSLVRRTGSEGDTQYF
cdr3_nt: TGTGCCAGCAGCTTAGTCCGTAGGACAGGGAGTGAAGGAGATACGCAGTATTTT

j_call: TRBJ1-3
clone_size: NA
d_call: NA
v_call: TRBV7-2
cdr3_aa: CASSLGTDGNTIYF
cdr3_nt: TGTGCCAGCAGCTTAGGGACAGATGGAAACACCATATATTTT

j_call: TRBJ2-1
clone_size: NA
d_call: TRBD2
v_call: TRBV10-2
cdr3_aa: CASRTGTSSYNEQFF
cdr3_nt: TGCGCCAGCAGGACCGGGACTAGCTCCTACAATGAGCAGTTCTTC

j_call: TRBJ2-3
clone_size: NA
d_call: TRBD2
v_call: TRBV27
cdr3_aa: CASSRTSAFGDTQYF
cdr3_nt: TGTGCCAGCAGTCGGACTAGCGCATTCGGTGATACGCAGTATTTT

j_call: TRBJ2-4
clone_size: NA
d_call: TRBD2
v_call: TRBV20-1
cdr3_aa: CSASSASGTGDIQYF
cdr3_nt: TGCAGTGCTAGTTCGGCTAGCGGGACGGGGGACATTCAGTACTTC

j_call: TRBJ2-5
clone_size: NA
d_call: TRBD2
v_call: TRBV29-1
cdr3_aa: CSAGLAGVRETQYF
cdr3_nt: TGCAGCGCGGGACTAGCGGGAGTGAGGGAGACCCAGTACTTC

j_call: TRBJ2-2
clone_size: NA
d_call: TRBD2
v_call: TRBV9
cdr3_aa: CASSVGAGVGTGELFF
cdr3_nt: TGTGCCAGCAGCGTAGGTGCGGGAGTGGGCACCGGGGAGCTGTTTTTT

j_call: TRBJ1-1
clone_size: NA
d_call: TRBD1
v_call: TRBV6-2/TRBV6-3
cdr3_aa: CASSFWTGRTEAFF
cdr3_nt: TGTGCCAGCAGCTTTTGGACAGGGAGGACTGAAGCTTTCTTT

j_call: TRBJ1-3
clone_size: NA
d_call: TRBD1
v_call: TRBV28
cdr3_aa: CASSSTGTGNENTIYF
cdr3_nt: TGTGCCAGCAGTTCCACCGGGACAGGGAATGAGAACACCATATATTTT

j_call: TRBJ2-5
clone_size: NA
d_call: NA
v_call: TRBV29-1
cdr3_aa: CSVNHMETQYF
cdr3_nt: TGCAGCGTGAACCACATGGAGACCCAGTACTTC

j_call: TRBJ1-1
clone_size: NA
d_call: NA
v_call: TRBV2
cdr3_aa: CASRSNGGFTEAFF
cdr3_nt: TGTGCCAGCAGGTCGAACGGGGGTTTCACTGAAGCTTTCTTT

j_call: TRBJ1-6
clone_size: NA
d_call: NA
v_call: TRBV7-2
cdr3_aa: CASSFKQGNSPLHF
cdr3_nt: TGTGCCAGCAGCTTTAAACAGGGTAATTCACCCCTCCACTTT

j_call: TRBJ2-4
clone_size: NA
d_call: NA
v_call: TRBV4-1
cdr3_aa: CASRDLGQAKNIQYF
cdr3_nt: TGCGCCAGCAGAGATTTGGGACAAGCCAAAAACATTCAGTACTTC

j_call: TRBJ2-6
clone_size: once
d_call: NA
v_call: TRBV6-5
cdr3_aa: CASSSQGDSGANVLTF
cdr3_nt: TGTGCCAGCAGTTCACAGGGAGACTCTGGGGCCAACGTCCTGACTTTC

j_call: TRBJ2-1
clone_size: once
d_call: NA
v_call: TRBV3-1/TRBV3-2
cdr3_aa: CASSQEVSGEQFF
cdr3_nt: TGTGCCAGCAGCCAAGAAGTCAGCGGTGAGCAGTTCTTC

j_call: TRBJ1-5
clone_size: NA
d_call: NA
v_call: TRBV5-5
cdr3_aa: CASSFREGVVGQPQHF
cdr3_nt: TGTGCCAGCAGCTTCAGGGAAGGGGTGGTGGGTCAGCCCCAGCATTTT

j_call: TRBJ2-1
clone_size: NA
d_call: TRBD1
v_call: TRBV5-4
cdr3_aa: CASSPGEGAFNEQFF
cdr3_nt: TGTGCCAGCAGCCCCGGAGAGGGGGCGTTCAATGAGCAGTTCTTC

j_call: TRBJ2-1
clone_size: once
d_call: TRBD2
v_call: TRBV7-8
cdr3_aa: CASSPHQRERNNEQFF
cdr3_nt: TGTGCCAGCAGTCCCCACCAGCGGGAGCGGAACAATGAGCAGTTCTTC

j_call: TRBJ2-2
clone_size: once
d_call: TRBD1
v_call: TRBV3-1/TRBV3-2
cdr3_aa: CASSPRQGGGELFF
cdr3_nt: TGTGCCAGCAGCCCTCGACAGGGTGGCGGGGAGCTGTTTTTT

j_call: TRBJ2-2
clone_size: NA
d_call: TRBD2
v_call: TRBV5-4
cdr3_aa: CASSLGSGRGPNTGELFF
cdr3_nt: TGTGCCAGCAGCTTAGGTAGCGGGAGAGGGCCGAACACCGGGGAGCTGTTTTTT

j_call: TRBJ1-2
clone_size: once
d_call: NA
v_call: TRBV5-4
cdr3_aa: CASSLARPSNYGYTF
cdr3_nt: TGTGCCAGCAGCTTGGCCAGGCCCTCTAACTATGGCTACACCTTC

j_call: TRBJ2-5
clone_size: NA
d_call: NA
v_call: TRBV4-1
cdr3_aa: CASSGRTGEETQYF
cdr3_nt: TGCGCCAGCAGCGGAAGGACGGGAGAAGAGACCCAGTACTTC

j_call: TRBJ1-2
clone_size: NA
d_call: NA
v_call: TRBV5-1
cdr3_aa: CASSRGYGGDHGYTF
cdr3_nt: TGCGCCAGCAGCAGAGGGTACGGAGGGGACCATGGCTACACCTTC

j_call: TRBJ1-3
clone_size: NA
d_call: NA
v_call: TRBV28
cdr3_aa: CASSLFGRGSSSSGNTIYF
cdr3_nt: TGTGCCAGCAGTTTATTTGGCAGGGGAAGCTCTAGCTCTGGAAACACCATATATTTT

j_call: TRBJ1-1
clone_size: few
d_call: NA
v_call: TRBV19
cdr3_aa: CASSPPFRGNTEAFF
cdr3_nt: TGTGCCAGTAGTCCCCCGTTCAGGGGGAACACTGAAGCTTTCTTT

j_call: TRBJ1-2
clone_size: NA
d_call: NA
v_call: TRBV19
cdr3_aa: CASIGRTDYGYTF
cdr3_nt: TGTGCCAGTATAGGGAGGACGGACTATGGCTACACCTTC